This T cell receptor beta chain was found in a study of T cell responses to AZD1222 COVID-19 vaccine. Notes on the study in general: Only five to seven individuals given AZD1222 were seropositive at baseline.

Measured with immunoSEQ multiplex PCR; TCRdb has only the in-frame clones, and not every one. The sample holds 75,000 to 90,000 clones, about 84% seen once. A word on this clone: Its matching antigen is unknown.

Per the germline V gene, CDR1 is SQVTM and CDR2 is ANQGSEA. Trimming shortened V by 6 bases and J by 9 bases, and 21 bases separated the two germline ends. This CDR3 comprises 14 residues. V gene TRBV29-1 combines with J gene TRBJ2-1, with D perhaps TRBD2 (7 bases). The origin of this receptor is an adult in good health. Sequences were derived from peripheral blood, sampled on day 0 of AZD1222 vaccination. CDR3 sequence reads: CSVGEGGGLGEQFF. CDR3 in DNA: TGCAGCGTGGGAGAGGGGGGAGGGCTAGGTGAGCAGTTCTTC.